This TCR beta chain comes out of a study of CD8 T cells in ankylosing spondylitis. This clonotype was picked up many times. Its antigen remains unknown. Trimming cost V 3 bases and J 4 bases, with 19 bases left between them. The length of the CDR3 is 17 residues. Germline lookup yields CDR1 MGHDK and CDR2 SYGVNS. TCRdb processed the 5' RACE reads anew with MiXCR; each CDR3 protein has one entry. Of 350,000 or so distinct CDR3 sequences in the sample, 8% are singletons; the top ten hold about 15%. Overall study results and limits: Some motif variants were previously reported in reactive arthritis synovial fluid and blood. A TCR beta motif made of about 8 highly homologous variants seemed typical of ankylosing spondylitis blood.

The chain links TRBV25-1 to TRBJ1-3, with D possibly TRBD1 on 5 matching bases. The sequenced sample was blood, either unsorted or a sorted T cell fraction (not recorded which). The TCR comes from a male donor with ankylosing spondylitis. The CDR3 loop is CASSDSRGGWGGNTIYF. The CDR3 DNA reads TGTGCCAGCAGTGATTCCCGCGGCGGCTGGGGCGGAAACACCATATATTTT.